What follows is one T cell receptor (beta chain) and its context. It lacks a known antigen. One base away there is no much larger clone; base qualities are not given. TCRbeta CDR3 regions were sequenced with the immunoSEQ Assay. After extraction, genomic DNA underwent amplification by bias-controlled multiplex PCR, followed by high-throughput sequencing. As for the authors' bioinformatics: To quantify the absolute abundance of every unique TCRbeta CDR3 region, sequences were collapsed and filtered. Usable DNA was measured by amplifying reference genes present in all nucleated cells, and TCRbeta template counts were normalized to that usable DNA to estimate T cell fraction. Repertoire TCRs were annotated as SARS-CoV-2-specific when V gene, CDR3 amino acid sequence and J gene were exactly matched to a known reactive TCR set. The reference SARS-CoV-2 TCR set was derived from MIRA and filtered for enrichment in COVID-19-positive ImmuneCODE repertoires, a step that removed public or cross-reactive TCRs. Using the MIRA antigens, annotated TCRs were further analysed by specific ORF or by position within an ORF. Depth was the summed frequency of annotated unique rearrangements, while breadth was defined as annotated unique rearrangements over total unique productive rearrangements. TCR breadth was compared between groups using two-sided Wilcoxon rank-sum tests. TCRdb holds this immuneACCESS table with in-frame rearrangements only. Some clones are missing; in checked studies, unresolved V genes explain under half, and the rest has no known cause. Clonal size and the V and J genes are those of that table, whereas D and trimming came from the DNA. For this sample the table gives 300,000 to 400,000 clones, of which over 75% were detected only once. The biggest ten clones account for more than 3% of the sample.

The sample's treatment or condition label is to be understood as: about 20 received Ad26.COV2.S at low or high dose, single or two shots; roughly 5 received placebo; per-sample allocation not given. Repertoires of vaccine and placebo recipients were sequenced from samples collected on day 63 after the first injection. In Cohort 1b, about two dozen adults aged 18-55 years were enrolled at a single site in Boston, USA, between 29 July and 7 August 2020. As a vaccine, Ad26.COV2.S was a replication-incompetent adenovirus type 26 vector that expressed a prefusion-stabilized SARS-CoV-2 spike protein derived from the original Wuhan strain. The sample is drawn from a study of Ad26.COV2.S vaccination and SARS-CoV-2 variants (TCRdb year 2021). As for the study more broadly: Vaccine-arm donors came from COV1001, a multicentre, randomized, double-blind, placebo-controlled phase I-IIa trial of Ad26.COV2.S in healthy adults. Ad26.COV2.S was administered intramuscularly at 5 x 10^10 or 1 x 10^11 viral particles, either as a single shot or as two shots given 56 days apart. Sequencing of the TCRbeta repertoire served to evaluate the specificity and breadth of SARS-CoV-2-reactive T cell receptors following Ad26.COV2.S vaccination. A total of some 30 samples were included in the TCR-sequenced set, comprising roughly 19 Ad26.COV2.S vaccine recipients, 5 placebo recipients and 8 SARS-CoV-2 convalescent individuals. Trial participants were randomized into five groups of five, in which low-dose or high-dose Ad26.COV2.S was given once or twice, or placebo was given on both occasions. Throughout the experiments and outcome assessment, investigators stayed blinded to trial group allocation. Broader findings and caveats from the paper: Vaccine and placebo recipients had similar non-spike TCR breadth, a finding consistent with the vaccine containing only spike. According to the authors, total T cell responses may have been underestimated by the TCR breadth and depth analyses. Comparing responses between vaccine doses or regimens was not something the study was powered to do. After vaccination, spike-specific CD8+ and CD4+ T cell responses were reported to show substantial breadth. Spike-specific TCR breadth was higher in Ad26.COV2.S recipients than in placebo recipients (P = 0.0014).

The material was peripheral blood, obtained in a trial of Ad26.COV2.S vaccine versus placebo. The clonotype comes from a person aged 18-65 years who received the Ad26.COV2.S COVID-19 vaccine or a placebo.

The CDR3 loop reads CASRVQGDSLEQYF. In nucleotides, the sequence is TGTGCCAGCCGAGTACAGGGTGATTCGCTGGAGCAGTACTTC. This chain is built from TRBV11-2 and TRBJ2-7; TRBD1 is a possible D gene, resting on 6 matching bases. For CDR1 and CDR2, the germline V gene lists SGHAT and FQNNGV. The CDR3 spans 14 residues, from the cysteine through the phenylalanine. The CDR3 DNA has 42 bases and is translated from base 1. Trimming removed 8 bases from V and 7 bases from J, leaving 21 bases between the germline ends. The full variable domain, completed from the reference TRBV11-2 and TRBJ2-7 proteins outside the CDR3, reads EAGVAQSPRYKIIEKRQSVAFWCNPISGHATLYWYQQILGQGPKLLIQFQNNGVVDDSQLPKDRFSAERLKGVDSTLKIQPAKLEDSAVYLCASRVQGDSLEQYFGPGTRLTVT.